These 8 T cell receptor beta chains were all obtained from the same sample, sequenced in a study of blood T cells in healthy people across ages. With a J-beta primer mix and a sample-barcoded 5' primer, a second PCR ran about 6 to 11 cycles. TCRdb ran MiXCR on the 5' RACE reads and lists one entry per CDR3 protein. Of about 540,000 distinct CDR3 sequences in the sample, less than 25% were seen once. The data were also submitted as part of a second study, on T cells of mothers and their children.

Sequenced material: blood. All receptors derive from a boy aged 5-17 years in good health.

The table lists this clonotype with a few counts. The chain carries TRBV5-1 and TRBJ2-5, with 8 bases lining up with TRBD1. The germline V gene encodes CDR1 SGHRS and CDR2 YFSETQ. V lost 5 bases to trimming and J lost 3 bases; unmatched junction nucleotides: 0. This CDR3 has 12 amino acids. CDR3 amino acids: CASRQGEETQYF. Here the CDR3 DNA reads TGCGCCAGCAGACAGGGGGAAGAGACCCAGTACTTC.

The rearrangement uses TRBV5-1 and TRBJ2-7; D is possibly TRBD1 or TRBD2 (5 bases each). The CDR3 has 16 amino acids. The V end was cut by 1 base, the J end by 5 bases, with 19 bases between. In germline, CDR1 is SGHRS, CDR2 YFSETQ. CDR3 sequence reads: CASSLTGPGPINEQYF. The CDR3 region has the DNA TGCGCCAGCAGCTTGACCGGACCGGGGCCCATAAACGAGCAGTACTTC.

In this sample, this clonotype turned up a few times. The chain's CDR3 is CASSNRGGTEAFF. The DNA of the CDR3 is TGTGCCAGCAGCAACAGGGGTGGGACTGAAGCTTTCTTT. The chain employs TRBV6-4 and TRBJ1-1; 7 nucleotides match TRBD1. The V segment lost 6 bases and the J segment 5 bases; nucleotides outside the gene matches: 6. The CDR3 length is 13 residues. The germline CDR1 and CDR2 sequences are MRHNA and SNTAGT.

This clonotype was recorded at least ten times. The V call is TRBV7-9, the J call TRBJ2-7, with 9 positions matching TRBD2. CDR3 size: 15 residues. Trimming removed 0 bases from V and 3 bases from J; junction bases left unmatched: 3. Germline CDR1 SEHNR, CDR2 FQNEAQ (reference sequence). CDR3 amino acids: CASSLAGTSSYEQYF. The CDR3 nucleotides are TGTGCCAGCAGCTTAGCCGGGACTAGCAGCTACGAGCAGTACTTC.

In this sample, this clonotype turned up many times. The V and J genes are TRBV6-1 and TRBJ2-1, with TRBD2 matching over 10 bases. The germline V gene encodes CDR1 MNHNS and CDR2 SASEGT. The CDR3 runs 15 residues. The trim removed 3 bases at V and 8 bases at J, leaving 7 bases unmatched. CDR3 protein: CASSDLAGAWDEQFF. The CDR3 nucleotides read TGTGCCAGCAGTGACCTAGCGGGGGCTTGGGATGAGCAGTTCTTC.

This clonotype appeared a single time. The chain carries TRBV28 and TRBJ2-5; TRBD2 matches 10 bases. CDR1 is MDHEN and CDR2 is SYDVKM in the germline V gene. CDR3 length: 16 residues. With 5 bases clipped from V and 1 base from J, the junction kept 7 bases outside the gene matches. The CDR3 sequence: CASSPLLAGSQETQYF. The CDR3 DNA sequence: TGTGCCAGCAGTCCCCTACTAGCGGGAAGCCAAGAGACCCAGTACTTC.

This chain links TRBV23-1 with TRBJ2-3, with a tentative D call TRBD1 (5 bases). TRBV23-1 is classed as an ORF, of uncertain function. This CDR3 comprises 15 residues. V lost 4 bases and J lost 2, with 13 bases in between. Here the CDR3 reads CASSPRVSPTDTQYF. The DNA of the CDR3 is TGCGCCAGCAGTCCCAGGGTCAGCCCCACAGATACGCAGTATTTT.

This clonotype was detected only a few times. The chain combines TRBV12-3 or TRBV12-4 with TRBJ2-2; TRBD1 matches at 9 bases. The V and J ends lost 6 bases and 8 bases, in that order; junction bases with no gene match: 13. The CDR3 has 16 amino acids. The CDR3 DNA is TGTGCCAGCAGCATAGCCGGGACAGGGTTTGCTGGGGAGCTGTTTTTT. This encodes CASSIAGTGFAGELFF.